This T cell receptor (beta chain) was sequenced for a study of beta chain features in type 1 diabetes. Broader study findings: A cDNA-based sequencing approach could over-represent cells with high TCR expression. A moderate, significant TCRB CDR3 shortening appeared in type 1 diabetes across four CD4+ subsets.

cDNA synthesis used the whole RNA isolate, giving expressed TCRB sequences. The data were produced by immunoSEQ multiplex PCR, yet TCRdb's version contains in-frame clones alone and is incomplete. The sample yields about 900,000 clones, 15% to 20% seen once. Details on this clone: No antigen is known for it.

CD45RO/CCR7/CD25/CD127/CD95/CD27 staining was used to isolate CD4+ naive, central memory, regulatory and stem cell-like memory cells by sorting. Trimming removed 0 bases at V and 4 bases at J, with 16 bases between. Germline V gene sequence: CDR1 SGHNT, CDR2 YYREEE (reference sequence). CDR3 length: 16 amino acids. Sequenced: naive CD4+ T cells from blood. The sequence came from a woman in her late teens or twenties in good health. The rearrangement uses TRBV5-4 and TRBJ1-1; TRBD1 might be the D (5 bases). The DNA of the CDR3 is TGTGCCAGCAGCTTGGACCCAGTCGGGGGACCCACTGAAGCTTTCTTT. Its translation: CASSLDPVGGPTEAFF. The full variable domain, completed using reference TRBV5-4 and TRBJ1-1, is ETGVTQSPTHLIKTRGQQVTLRCSSQSGHNTVSWYQQALGQGPQFIFQYYREEENGRGNFPPRFSGLQFPNYSSELNVNALELDDSALYLCASSLDPVGGPTEAFFGQGTRLTVV.